These 16 T cell receptor beta chains were all obtained from the same sample, sequenced in a study of blood T cells in healthy people across ages. Then a second PCR, running roughly 7 to 11 cycles, was carried out with a sample-barcoded 5' primer and a J-beta primer mix. TCRdb independently ran MiXCR on the 5' RACE reads; one entry per CDR3 protein. The sample has about 600,000 distinct CDR3 sequences, 47% seen once. Sequenced material: blood. Receptor source: a man older than 75 in good health.

The chain is built from TRBV7-2 and TRBJ2-1; either TRBD1 or TRBD2 may fit D (7 bases each). This CDR3 is 14 amino acids long. V shed 4 bases and J shed 6 bases, with 13 bases lying between them. Germline CDR1 SGHTA, CDR2 FQGNSA. The CDR3 here is CASSYFRGGNEQFF. Written as DNA, the CDR3 is TGTGCCAGCAGCTACTTCAGGGGGGGCAATGAGCAGTTCTTC.

This chain connects TRBV7-2 to TRBJ2-3; 8 bases agree with TRBD2. Germline V lookup: CDR1 SGHTA, CDR2 FQGNSA. This CDR3 spans 16 amino acids. J gave up 6 bases and V 1 base, and 9 bases lay outside the gene matches. CDR3 in DNA: TGTGCCAGCAGCTTAGTCGGCGGCGGGGGGTTGGATACGCAGTATTTT. Amino acid sequence: CASSLVGGGGLDTQYF.

CDR3 nucleotides: TGTGCCAGCAGCTTAGGTCTTGGTTCACCCCTCCACTTT. It specifies CASSLGLGSPLHF. This chain links TRBV7-2 with TRBJ1-6, with unresolved D. Trimming removed 1 base at V and 9 bases at J, with 7 bases between. CDR1 is SGHTA, CDR2 FQGNSA, per germline. The CDR3 sequence is 13 residues long.

The V gene is TRBV11-2, the J gene TRBJ2-3; D not resolved. The CDR3 extends over 12 amino acids. V was cut by 6 bases and J by 5 bases, with 9 bases left in between. Germline lookup yields CDR1 SGHAT and CDR2 FQNNGV. The CDR3 coding sequence is TGTGCCAGCAGGGGCAGTGGAGATACGCAGTATTTT. Translated, it gives CASRGSGDTQYF.

There are a few counts of this clonotype. This chain connects TRBV6-5 to TRBJ2-2; tentatively, D is TRBD2 (6 bases). CDR3 size: 16 residues. Trimming left V 6 bases short and J 6 bases short, with 20 bases between. CDR1 and CDR2 (germline): MNHEY, SVGAGI. CDR3 bases: TGTGCCAGCAGCCGAGGAGGCGTCCGCGGGGCCGGGGAGCTGTTTTTT. Its translation is CASSRGGVRGAGELFF.

The chain combines TRBV6-5 with TRBJ2-5, with a weak D call TRBD1 (6 bases). The germline V and J ends were trimmed by 5 bases and 4 bases, with 17 bases remaining between them. The germline V gene has CDR1 MNHEY and CDR2 SVGAGI. The CDR3 totals 15 residues. Here the CDR3 reads CASSQKRTAPETQYF. DNA for the CDR3: TGTGCCAGCAGTCAAAAGAGGACAGCACCAGAGACCCAGTACTTC.

V usage is TRBV12-3 or TRBV12-4 and J usage is TRBJ1-1; 7 bases fit TRBD1. The CDR3 spans 13 residues. V was pared by 6 bases and J by 1 base, with 2 bases of the junction left unmatched. This chain's CDR3 is CASRQGTNTEAFF. The CDR3 region has the DNA TGTGCCAGCAGACAGGGGACGAACACTGAAGCTTTCTTT.

The chain links TRBV6-6 to TRBJ2-7; tentative D call: TRBD2 (6 bases). Germline CDR1 MNHNY, CDR2 SVGAGI (reference sequence). The CDR3 contains 15 residues. The V and J ends lost 4 bases and 1 base respectively, with 14 bases between them. CDR3 amino acids: CASSLFAGISYEQYF. DNA for the CDR3: TGTGCCAGCAGTTTGTTCGCGGGAATTTCCTACGAGCAGTACTTC.

This chain joins TRBV7-9 and TRBJ1-1; D perhaps matches TRBD1 (5 bases). Germline V CDR1 and CDR2: SEHNR, FQNEAQ (reference sequence). The length of the CDR3 is 14 residues. V was pared by 3 bases and J by 1 base, with 9 bases between. In DNA form, the CDR3 reads TGTGCCAGCAGCTTGGACATGAGGAACACTGAAGCTTTCTTT. Protein: CASSLDMRNTEAFF.

This chain joins TRBV29-1 and TRBJ2-2; tentative D call: TRBD1 (6 bases). CDR1 SQVTM and CDR2 ANQGSEA come from the germline V gene. The CDR3 is 13 residues long. Trimming cost V 5 bases and J 4 bases, with 11 bases left between them. CDR3 sequence (DNA): TGCAGCGTTCCAGGGGTCCGCACCGGGGAGCTGTTTTTT. It is translated as CSVPGVRTGELFF.

In this sample, this clonotype turned up many times. This sequence joins TRBV12-3 or TRBV12-4 and TRBJ2-2; D tentatively reads TRBD1 or TRBD2 (5 bases each). V was pared by 6 bases and J by 7 bases, with 12 bases between. The CDR3 runs to 13 residues. The CDR3 nucleotides are TGTGCCAGCAGCACCTGGGACGTCGGGGAGCTGTTTTTT. Residues: CASSTWDVGELFF.

A note on this clonotype: Being one base from a much bigger clone, this may be a read error. CDR3 bases: TGTGCCAGCACAATGAGGTGGGGCACTGAAGCTTTCTTT. The encoded protein is CASTMRWGTEAFF. The gene calls are TRBV6-5 and TRBJ1-1; D gene ambiguous. The germline CDR1 and CDR2 sequences are MNHEY and SVGAGI. This CDR3 is built from 13 residues. The V gene lost 7 bases and the J gene lost 4 bases, with 13 bases spanning the gap.

This clonotype was seen only once. The rearrangement uses TRBV12-3 or TRBV12-4 and TRBJ2-3; D gene ambiguous. Deletions cut 7 bases from V and 0 bases from J, with 11 bases between. This CDR3 has 14 residues. CDR3 residues: CASTPWASTDTQYF. For the CDR3, the DNA is TGTGCCAGCACCCCTTGGGCTAGCACAGATACGCAGTATTTT.

This clonotype was detected a few times. This chain joins TRBV29-1 and TRBJ1-4, with a weak D call TRBD1 (6 bases). Trimming removed 3 bases at V and 1 base at J, with 9 bases between. In germline, CDR1 is SQVTM, CDR2 ANQGSEA. This CDR3 has 14 residues. The CDR3 DNA reads as TGCAGCGTTGACGGGGGGCTAACTAATGAAAAACTGTTTTTT. Its protein is CSVDGGLTNEKLFF.

Concerning this clonotype itself: A read error is possible here, since a much larger clone lies one base away. The chain recombines TRBV6-5 with TRBJ1-4; TRBD1 aligns across 8 bases. J lost 0 bases, V lost 1 base, and 7 bases had no gene match. The CDR3 runs to 18 residues. Germline V gene data show CDR1 as MNHEY and CDR2 as SVGAGI. Written as DNA, the CDR3 is TGTGCCAGCAGTTACTTTTCGACAGGGGATGCAACTAATGAAAAACTGTTTTTT. Amino acids: CASSYFSTGDATNEKLFF.

This chain links TRBV4-2 with TRBJ2-2, with D perhaps given as TRBD1 or TRBD2 (5 bases each). Between the trimmed V and J ends, which lost 0 bases and 0 bases, there was a span of 14 bases. In germline, CDR1 is LGHNA, CDR2 YNFKEQ. The CDR3 covers 18 residues. CDR3 loop: CASSQDPTGGANTGELFF. CDR3 nucleotides: TGTGCCAGCAGCCAAGATCCTACAGGAGGTGCGAACACCGGGGAGCTGTTTTTT.